These T cell receptor beta chains were read from a single sample in a study of blood T cell repertoires in COVID-19. Measured with immunoSEQ multiplex PCR; TCRdb has only the in-frame clones, and not every one. The sample has about 190,000 clones; about four fifths are singletons. The material sequenced was peripheral blood. The receptor set was obtained from a man aged 50 to 59 with active or convalescent COVID-19. CDR3s include the opening cysteine and the closing phenylalanine or tryptophan. A D gene is named only where the DNA matches it firmly. The size entry is marked missing in some rows and otherwise reads once, few, many or a size class.

D gene: -; V gene: TRBV4-3; clone size: -; J gene: TRBJ2-3; CDR3 DNA: TGCGCCAGCAGCCAAGCTCAGGGCGTTGGCACAGATACGCAGTATTTT; CDR3 protein: CASSQAQGVGTDTQYF
D gene: TRBD1; V gene: TRBV28; clone size: -; J gene: TRBJ1-2; CDR3 DNA: TGTGCCAGCAGCCGAGAAATCCAATCCGGGACAGGGGTAAAAGGCTACACCTTC; CDR3 protein: CASSREIQSGTGVKGYTF
D gene: TRBD1; V gene: TRBV29-1; clone size: -; J gene: TRBJ1-5; CDR3 DNA: TGCAGCGTTCAGGGGGCGAGCAATCAGCCCCAGCATTTT; CDR3 protein: CSVQGASNQPQHF
D gene: TRBD2; V gene: TRBV5-4; clone size: few; J gene: TRBJ2-2; CDR3 DNA: TGTGCCAGCAGCCTTAGCGGGAGATACACCGGGGAGCTGTTTTTT; CDR3 protein: CASSLSGRYTGELFF
D gene: -; V gene: TRBV7-9; clone size: -; J gene: TRBJ1-2; CDR3 DNA: TGTGCCAGCAGCCCCGTCCAGGGTACCCCCTACTATGGCTACACCTTC; CDR3 protein: CASSPVQGTPYYGYTF
D gene: TRBD2; V gene: TRBV30; clone size: -; J gene: TRBJ2-1; CDR3 DNA: TGTGCCTGGAGTGTACCCACTAGCGGGGATAATGAGCAGTTCTTC; CDR3 protein: CAWSVPTSGDNEQFF
D gene: TRBD1; V gene: TRBV6-2/TRBV6-3; clone size: -; J gene: TRBJ1-2; CDR3 DNA: TGTGCCAGCAGTTACCACCGGGACAGGGGTGACTATGGCTACACCTTC; CDR3 protein: CASSYHRDRGDYGYTF
D gene: -; V gene: TRBV5-1; clone size: -; J gene: TRBJ1-1; CDR3 DNA: TGCGCCAGCAGAGGTAATAGCCCTGAAGCTTTCTTT; CDR3 protein: CASRGNSPEAFF
D gene: -; V gene: TRBV24-1; clone size: -; J gene: TRBJ2-2; CDR3 DNA: TGTGCCACCAGTTTGGTCGGGGAAAACACCGGGGAGCTGTTTTTT; CDR3 protein: CATSLVGENTGELFF
D gene: -; V gene: TRBV7-6; clone size: -; J gene: TRBJ2-3; CDR3 DNA: TGTGCCAGCGGAGGGGGGACAGCAACAGATACGCAGTATTTT; CDR3 protein: CASGGGTATDTQYF
D gene: -; V gene: TRBV9; clone size: few; J gene: TRBJ1-6; CDR3 DNA: TGTGCCAGCAGCGTAGACCCCAGGATGGGGCGGAATTCACCCCTCCACTTT; CDR3 protein: CASSVDPRMGRNSPLHF
D gene: TRBD1; V gene: TRBV19; clone size: few; J gene: TRBJ1-5; CDR3 DNA: TGTGCCAGTAGTACTCTAAGGGACAGTGCGAGCAATCAGCCCCAGCATTTT; CDR3 protein: CASSTLRDSASNQPQHF
D gene: -; V gene: TRBV4-3; clone size: -; J gene: TRBJ1-4; CDR3 DNA: TGCGCCAGCAGCCTGCAGGGGCGGACTAATGAAAAACTGTTTTTT; CDR3 protein: CASSLQGRTNEKLFF
D gene: TRBD1; V gene: TRBV7-9; clone size: -; J gene: TRBJ1-5; CDR3 DNA: TGTGCCAGCAGCTACAAGACAGGGGGAAATGGTCTGGGCAATCAGCCCCAGCATTTT; CDR3 protein: CASSYKTGGNGLGNQPQHF
D gene: TRBD1; V gene: TRBV19; clone size: -; J gene: TRBJ1-2; CDR3 DNA: TGTGCCAGTAGTACCGGGACAGGGGGCTTTTCTAACTATGGCTACACCTTC; CDR3 protein: CASSTGTGGFSNYGYTF
D gene: -; V gene: TRBV10-3; clone size: -; J gene: TRBJ1-2; CDR3 DNA: TGTGCCATCAGTGACCGCCCGGGATCCTCAGCTGGAGGCTACACCTTC; CDR3 protein: CAISDRPGSSAGGYTF
D gene: -; V gene: TRBV19; clone size: -; J gene: TRBJ1-4; CDR3 DNA: TGTGCCAGTAGTTCAGGGTGGGCAAAACTGTTTTTT; CDR3 protein: CASSSGWAKLFF
D gene: TRBD2; V gene: TRBV19; clone size: -; J gene: TRBJ2-1; CDR3 DNA: TGTGCCAGTAGTCCTCTAACGGGAGGAGACTACAATGAGCAGTTCTTC; CDR3 protein: CASSPLTGGDYNEQFF
D gene: -; V gene: TRBV11-2; clone size: -; J gene: TRBJ2-5; CDR3 DNA: TGTGCCAGCAGCTTAGGCGGGCGCCCTCCCGCCCAGTACTTC; CDR3 protein: CASSLGGRPPAQYF
D gene: TRBD1; V gene: TRBV4-3; clone size: -; J gene: TRBJ1-2; CDR3 DNA: TGCGCCAGCAGCTCCGGACAGGGCAACTATGGCTACACCTTC; CDR3 protein: CASSSGQGNYGYTF
D gene: -; V gene: TRBV10-3; clone size: -; J gene: TRBJ2-7; CDR3 DNA: TGTGCCATCAGTGAGGCGACCTACGAGCAGTACTTC; CDR3 protein: CAISEATYEQYF
D gene: TRBD1; V gene: TRBV19; clone size: -; J gene: TRBJ1-6; CDR3 DNA: TGTGCCAGTACCGTAAAGGGACAGGCAAATTCACCCCTCCACTTT; CDR3 protein: CASTVKGQANSPLHF
D gene: -; V gene: TRBV6-5; clone size: -; J gene: TRBJ1-5; CDR3 DNA: TGTGCCAGCACCCGGGAGGGGATTAGCAATCAGCCCCAGCATTTT; CDR3 protein: CASTREGISNQPQHF
D gene: -; V gene: TRBV2; clone size: once; J gene: TRBJ1-6; CDR3 DNA: TGTGCCAGCGGGTGGGGCAGGGTGAGCTCCTATAATTCACCCCTCCACTTT; CDR3 protein: CASGWGRVSSYNSPLHF
D gene: TRBD1; V gene: TRBV11-2; clone size: few; J gene: TRBJ1-6; CDR3 DNA: TGTGCCAGCAGCCCCGGACAGGGGATTTCACCCCTCCACTTT; CDR3 protein: CASSPGQGISPLHF
D gene: TRBD1; V gene: TRBV18; clone size: -; J gene: TRBJ1-3; CDR3 DNA: TGTGCCAGCTCACCAGGGACAGTATTCTCTGGAAACACCATATATTTT; CDR3 protein: CASSPGTVFSGNTIYF
D gene: -; V gene: TRBV27; clone size: -; J gene: TRBJ1-3; CDR3 DNA: TGTGCCAGCAGTTTCGGCAGGGGTGCTGGAAACACCATATATTTT; CDR3 protein: CASSFGRGAGNTIYF
D gene: -; V gene: TRBV5-1; clone size: once; J gene: TRBJ1-5; CDR3 DNA: TGCGCCAGCAGCCTTATCGGGGGTAGGGAGCCCCAGCATTTT; CDR3 protein: CASSLIGGREPQHF
D gene: -; V gene: TRBV19; clone size: -; J gene: TRBJ1-5; CDR3 DNA: TGTGCCAGTAGCTCATCGGGGTTGATTGGCAATCAGCCCCAGCATTTT; CDR3 protein: CASSSSGLIGNQPQHF
D gene: TRBD1; V gene: TRBV2; clone size: -; J gene: TRBJ2-3; CDR3 DNA: TGTGCCAGCAGAGCAGACAGGGGGCTGTATGCAGATACGCAGTATTTT; CDR3 protein: CASRADRGLYADTQYF
D gene: -; V gene: TRBV27; clone size: -; J gene: TRBJ2-7; CDR3 DNA: TGTGCCAGCAGTCTAGGGGCCTCCTACGAGCAGTACTTC; CDR3 protein: CASSLGASYEQYF
D gene: TRBD1; V gene: TRBV5-4; clone size: -; J gene: TRBJ2-1; CDR3 DNA: TGTGCCAGCAGCTCTCCGGGACAGGTTATGTACAATGAGCAGTTCTTC; CDR3 protein: CASSSPGQVMYNEQFF
D gene: -; V gene: TRBV27; clone size: few; J gene: TRBJ1-1; CDR3 DNA: TGTGCCAGCAGTAAGATGGGTACAGTGAACACTGAAGCTTTCTTT; CDR3 protein: CASSKMGTVNTEAFF
D gene: -; V gene: TRBV3-1/TRBV3-2; clone size: -; J gene: TRBJ1-2; CDR3 DNA: TGTGCCAGCAGCCAAGAGGATCAGGGTTCGTGGTCTTGGCGCTACACCTTC; CDR3 protein: CASSQEDQGSWSWRYTF
D gene: -; V gene: TRBV6-6; clone size: -; J gene: TRBJ1-2; CDR3 DNA: TGTGCCAGCGAGCCTGGGGGCACGGGCTACACCTTC; CDR3 protein: CASEPGGTGYTF
D gene: TRBD1; V gene: TRBV11-2; clone size: -; J gene: TRBJ1-6; CDR3 DNA: TGTGCCAGCAGCCAAGGACAGGGTTATGATTCACCCCTCCACTTT; CDR3 protein: CASSQGQGYDSPLHF
D gene: TRBD2; V gene: TRBV6-5; clone size: few; J gene: TRBJ2-7; CDR3 DNA: TGTGCCAGCAATCCGCAGCGGGGACGACACTACGAGCAGTACTTC; CDR3 protein: CASNPQRGRHYEQYF
D gene: -; V gene: TRBV9; clone size: -; J gene: TRBJ1-2; CDR3 DNA: TGTGCCAGCAGCGACCGGGACACCGGCCGGGGCTACACCTTC; CDR3 protein: CASSDRDTGRGYTF
D gene: TRBD1; V gene: TRBV10-3; clone size: -; J gene: TRBJ1-2; CDR3 DNA: TGTGCCATCAGTCGGACCCCCGGGACAGCTTCCTATGGCTACACCTTC; CDR3 protein: CAISRTPGTASYGYTF
D gene: -; V gene: TRBV6-1; clone size: -; J gene: TRBJ2-3; CDR3 DNA: TGTGCCAGCAGTGAAGCGCTTCAGGGGCTAGGGTTGGACACAGATACGCAGTATTTT; CDR3 protein: CASSEALQGLGLDTDTQYF
D gene: TRBD2; V gene: TRBV18; clone size: -; J gene: TRBJ2-1; CDR3 DNA: TGTGCCAGCTCAGCGGGAGCCGCCTACAATGAGCAGTTCTTC; CDR3 protein: CASSAGAAYNEQFF
D gene: -; V gene: TRBV25-1; clone size: -; J gene: TRBJ1-3; CDR3 DNA: TGTGCCAGCAGTGTACCGGGCTCTGGAAACACCATATATTTT; CDR3 protein: CASSVPGSGNTIYF
D gene: -; V gene: TRBV18; clone size: -; J gene: TRBJ1-1; CDR3 DNA: TGTGCCAGCTCACCACTTTCGGAGCAGACGAACACTGAAGCTTTCTTT; CDR3 protein: CASSPLSEQTNTEAFF
D gene: -; V gene: TRBV6-1; clone size: -; J gene: TRBJ2-7; CDR3 DNA: TGTGCCAGCAGTGAAGCTTCAAATTCCTACGAGCAGTACTTC; CDR3 protein: CASSEASNSYEQYF
D gene: TRBD2; V gene: TRBV9; clone size: -; J gene: TRBJ2-4; CDR3 DNA: TGTGCCAGCAGCCCATACCCGGCTAGCGGGGGCAAAAACATTCAGTACTTC; CDR3 protein: CASSPYPASGGKNIQYF
D gene: -; V gene: TRBV5-4; clone size: -; J gene: TRBJ2-2; CDR3 DNA: TGTGCCAGCAGCTTGGCGGGGAATTTTCCCGGGGAGCTGTTTTTT; CDR3 protein: CASSLAGNFPGELFF
D gene: TRBD2; V gene: TRBV30; clone size: -; J gene: TRBJ2-1; CDR3 DNA: TGTGCCTGGAGTGCACCCCAGCCGGGACTAGTCCCCAATGAGCAGTTCTTC; CDR3 protein: CAWSAPQPGLVPNEQFF
D gene: -; V gene: TRBV5-1; clone size: -; J gene: TRBJ1-1; CDR3 DNA: TGCGCCAGCAGCCAAAGCAACACTGAAGCTTTCTTT; CDR3 protein: CASSQSNTEAFF
D gene: TRBD1; V gene: TRBV2; clone size: -; J gene: TRBJ1-1; CDR3 DNA: TGTGCCAGCAACGGACAGGGCCGGAGTGAAGCTTTCTTT; CDR3 protein: CASNGQGRSEAFF